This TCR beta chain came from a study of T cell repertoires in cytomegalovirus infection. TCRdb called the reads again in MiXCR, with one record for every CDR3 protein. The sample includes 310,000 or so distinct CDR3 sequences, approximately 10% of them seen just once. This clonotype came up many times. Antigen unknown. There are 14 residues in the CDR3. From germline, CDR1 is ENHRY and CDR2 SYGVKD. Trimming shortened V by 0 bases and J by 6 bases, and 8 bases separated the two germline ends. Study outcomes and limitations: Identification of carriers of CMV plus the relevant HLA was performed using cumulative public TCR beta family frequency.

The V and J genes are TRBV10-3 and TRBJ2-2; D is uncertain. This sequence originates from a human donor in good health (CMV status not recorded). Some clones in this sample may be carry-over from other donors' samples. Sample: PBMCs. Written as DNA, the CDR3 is TGTGCCATCAGTGAGTCTGAGCGTGCCGGGGAGCTGTTTTTT. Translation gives CAISESERAGELFF.